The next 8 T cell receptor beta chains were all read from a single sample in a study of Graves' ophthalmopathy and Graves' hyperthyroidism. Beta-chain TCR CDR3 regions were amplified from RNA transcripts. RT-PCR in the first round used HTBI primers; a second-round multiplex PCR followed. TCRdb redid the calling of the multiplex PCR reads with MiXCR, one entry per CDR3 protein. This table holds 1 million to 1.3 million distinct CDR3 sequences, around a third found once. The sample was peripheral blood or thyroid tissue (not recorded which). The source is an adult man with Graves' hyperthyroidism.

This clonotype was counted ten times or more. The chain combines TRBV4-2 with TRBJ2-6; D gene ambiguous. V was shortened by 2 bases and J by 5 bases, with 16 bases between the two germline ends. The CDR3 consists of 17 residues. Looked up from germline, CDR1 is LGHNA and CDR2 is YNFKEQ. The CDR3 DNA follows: TGTGCCAGCAGCCAACCGAGAACACAGAGCTGGGCCAACGTCCTGACTTTC. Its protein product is CASSQPRTQSWANVLTF.

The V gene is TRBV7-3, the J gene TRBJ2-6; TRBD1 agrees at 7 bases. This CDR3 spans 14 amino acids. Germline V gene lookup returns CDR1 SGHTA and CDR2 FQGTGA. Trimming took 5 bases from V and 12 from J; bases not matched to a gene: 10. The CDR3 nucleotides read TGTGCCAGCAGCCCCGACAGGGACCGCGGCGTCCTGACTTTC. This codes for CASSPDRDRGVLTF.

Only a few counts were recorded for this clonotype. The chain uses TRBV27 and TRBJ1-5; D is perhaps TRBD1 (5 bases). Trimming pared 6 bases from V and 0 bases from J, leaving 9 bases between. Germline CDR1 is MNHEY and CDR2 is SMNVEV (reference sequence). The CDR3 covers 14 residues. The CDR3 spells CASRGPYSNQPQHF. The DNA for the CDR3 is TGTGCCAGCAGGGGACCTTATAGCAATCAGCCCCAGCATTTT.

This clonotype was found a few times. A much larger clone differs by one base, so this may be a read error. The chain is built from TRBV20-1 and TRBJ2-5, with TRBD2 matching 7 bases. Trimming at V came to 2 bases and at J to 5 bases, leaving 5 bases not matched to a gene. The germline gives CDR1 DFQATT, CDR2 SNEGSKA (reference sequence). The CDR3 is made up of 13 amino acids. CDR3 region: CSARPDGGETQYF. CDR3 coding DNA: TGCAGTGCTAGACCGGACGGGGGGGAGACCCAGTACTTC.

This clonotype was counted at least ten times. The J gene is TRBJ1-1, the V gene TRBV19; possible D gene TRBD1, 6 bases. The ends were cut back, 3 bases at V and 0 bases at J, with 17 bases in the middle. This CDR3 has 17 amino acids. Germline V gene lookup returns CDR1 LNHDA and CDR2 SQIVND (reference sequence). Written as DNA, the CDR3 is TGTGCCAGTAGTATCTCGGGACATAGGCTCATGAACACTGAAGCTTTCTTT. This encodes CASSISGHRLMNTEAFF.

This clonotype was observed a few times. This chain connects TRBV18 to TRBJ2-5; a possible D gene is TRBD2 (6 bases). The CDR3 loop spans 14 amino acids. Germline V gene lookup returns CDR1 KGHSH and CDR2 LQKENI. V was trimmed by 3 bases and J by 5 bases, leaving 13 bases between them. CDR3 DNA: TGTGCCAGCTCACCCGCGGGGTCAAGCGAGACCCAGTACTTC. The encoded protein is CASSPAGSSETQYF.

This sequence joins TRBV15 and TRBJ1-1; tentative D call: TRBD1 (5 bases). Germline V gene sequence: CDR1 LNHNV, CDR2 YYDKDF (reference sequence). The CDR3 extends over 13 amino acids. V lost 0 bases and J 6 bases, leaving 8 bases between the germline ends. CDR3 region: CATSRDRVAEAFF. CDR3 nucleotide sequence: TGTGCCACCAGCAGAGACAGGGTGGCTGAAGCTTTCTTT.

CDR3 region: CASSLMGPTEAFF. CDR3 coding DNA: TGCGCCAGCAGCTTGATGGGGCCCACTGAAGCTTTCTTT. The chain employs TRBV5-1 and TRBJ1-1, with a tentative D call TRBD1 (5 bases). V was clipped by 1 base and J by 4 bases, with 8 bases between them. CDR1 and CDR2 from the germline V gene are SGHRS and YFSETQ. CDR3 length: 13 amino acids.